This is a list of T cell receptor beta chains from one sample in a study of cytomegalovirus exposure and HLA in healthy donors. The repertoire was sequenced with immunoSEQ multiplex PCR; TCRdb's copy has only in-frame clones and lacks some. The sample yields approximately 300,000 clones, 84% seen once. The source material was PBMCs. These receptor sequences come from a woman aged 40-49 years in good health and CMV-seropositive. Each CDR3 is given with its conserved first and last residue. Each record gives: J gene, D gene, clone size, V gene, CDR3 protein, CDR3 DNA. A D gene is named only where the DNA matches it firmly. Not all rows give a size; the values are once, few, many and, for expanded clones, a class.

>TRBJ2-1|NA|once|TRBV9
CASSPGLSSYNEQFF
TGTGCCAGCAGCCCAGGGCTTAGCTCCTACAATGAGCAGTTCTTC
>TRBJ2-3|TRBD1|NA|TRBV6-1
CASSEAQGALADTQYF
TGTGCCAGCAGTGAAGCGCAGGGGGCACTGGCAGATACGCAGTATTTT
>TRBJ2-3|NA|NA|TRBV11-2
CASSLARGTDTQYF
TGTGCCAGCAGCTTAGCGCGGGGAACAGATACGCAGTATTTT
>TRBJ2-7|NA|once|TRBV7-9
CASSLWGSALLEQYF
TGTGCCAGCAGCTTATGGGGCAGTGCCTTGTTAGAGCAGTACTTC
>TRBJ1-1|NA|NA|TRBV7-9
CASELLVGGGTEAFF
TGTGCCAGTGAATTACTGGTGGGCGGGGGGACTGAAGCTTTCTTT
>TRBJ2-1|TRBD2|NA|TRBV11-2
CASSPRTSGSLYNEQFF
TGTGCCAGCAGCCCAAGGACTAGCGGGAGTCTCTACAATGAGCAGTTCTTC
>TRBJ2-1|TRBD1|NA|TRBV4-1
CASSQPGTGRNEQFF
TGCGCCAGCAGCCAACCCGGGACAGGGCGGAATGAGCAGTTCTTC
>TRBJ1-1|NA|few|TRBV28
CASSSLGGLGEAFF
TGTGCCAGCAGTTCGCTGGGGGGGTTGGGTGAAGCTTTCTTT
>TRBJ2-5|TRBD1|NA|TRBV19
CASSIRGRQMGETQYF
TGTGCCAGTAGTATCAGGGGGAGACAGATGGGAGAGACCCAGTACTTC
>TRBJ1-4|NA|once|TRBV25-1
CASSEYQAAGNEKLFF
TGTGCCAGCAGTGAATATCAGGCGGCGGGAAATGAAAAACTGTTTTTT
>TRBJ2-5|TRBD2|NA|TRBV2
CASSGRLAGKETQYF
TGTGCCAGCAGCGGGAGACTAGCGGGAAAAGAGACCCAGTACTTC
>TRBJ1-5|TRBD1|NA|TRBV19
CASSGQGAYSNQPQHF
TGTGCCAGTAGTGGACAGGGGGCTTATAGCAATCAGCCCCAGCATTTT
>TRBJ2-7|NA|few|TRBV5-1
CASSFQGDEQYF
TGCGCCAGCAGCTTCCAGGGTGACGAGCAGTACTTC
>TRBJ2-2|NA|NA|TRBV5-1
CASSPDRISNTGELFF
TGCGCCAGCAGCCCAGACAGGATTTCGAACACCGGGGAGCTGTTTTTT
>TRBJ1-1|NA|NA|TRBV10-3
CAISAQGNTEAFF
TGTGCCATCAGTGCACAGGGGAACACTGAAGCTTTCTTT
>TRBJ2-4|TRBD2|NA|TRBV9
CASSVAGGQAVQNIQYF
TGTGCCAGCAGCGTAGCGGGGGGGCAGGCCGTGCAAAACATTCAGTACTTC
>TRBJ1-6|TRBD1|once|TRBV6-6
CASREQQGRDNSPLHF
TGTGCCAGCAGGGAACAACAGGGGCGGGATAATTCACCCCTCCACTTT
>TRBJ1-4|NA|NA|TRBV5-1
CASSLVAGATNEKLFF
TGCGCCAGCAGCTTGGTTGCGGGGGCAACTAATGAAAAACTGTTTTTT
>TRBJ2-5|TRBD1|NA|TRBV28
CASRRNRGKEETQYF
TGTGCCAGCAGGAGAAACAGGGGTAAGGAAGAGACCCAGTACTTC
>TRBJ2-7|TRBD2|NA|TRBV11-1
CASSLASSGSYEQYF
TGTGCCAGCAGCTTAGCCTCTAGCGGCTCCTACGAGCAGTACTTC
>TRBJ1-5|NA|NA|TRBV20-1
CSASPSGPQHF
TGCAGTGCTAGTCCCTCGGGGCCCCAGCATTTT
>TRBJ1-6|TRBD1|once|TRBV7-2
CASRQGPGYSPLHF
TGTGCCAGCAGACAGGGGCCGGGGTATTCACCCCTCCACTTT
>TRBJ2-3|TRBD2|few|TRBV28
CAARGGVTDTQYF
TGTGCCGCCCGCGGGGGGGTCACAGATACGCAGTATTTT
>TRBJ1-5|TRBD1|NA|TRBV27
CASSLMGQGGRNQPQHF
TGTGCCAGCAGTCTAATGGGACAGGGTGGGCGCAATCAGCCCCAGCATTTT
>TRBJ1-3|NA|once|TRBV28
CASFSGGSGNTIYF
TGTGCCAGCTTCTCCGGGGGGTCTGGAAACACCATATATTTT
>TRBJ2-5|NA|NA|TRBV11-2
CASSLFPSWETQYF
TGTGCCAGCAGCTTATTTCCTAGCTGGGAGACCCAGTACTTC
>TRBJ2-4|NA|NA|TRBV27
CASSLTSLSAKNIQYF
TGTGCCAGCAGTTTAACTAGCCTGAGTGCCAAAAACATTCAGTACTTC